The 12 T cell receptor beta chains in this list originate from one sample, sequenced in a study of blood T cells in healthy people across ages. With a J-beta primer mix and a sample-barcoded 5' primer, a second PCR ran about 7 to 12 cycles. TCRdb re-derived calls from the 5' RACE reads in MiXCR, one entry per CDR3 protein. This sample has 650,000 to 1,000,000 distinct CDR3 sequences; approximately 35% occur once, and the top ten carry 10% to 15%. Sequencing used blood. All receptors come from a man aged 18 to 30 in good health.

V gene TRBV5-1 combines with J gene TRBJ2-3, with TRBD1 as a possible D gene (5 bases). Germline V gene data show CDR1 as SGHRS and CDR2 as YFSETQ. Trimming removed 4 bases at V and 2 bases at J, with 11 bases between. The length of the CDR3 is 14 residues. CDR3 amino acids: CASSVGHDTDTQYF. The DNA of the CDR3 is TGCGCCAGCAGCGTAGGACATGACACAGATACGCAGTATTTT.

Only a few counts were recorded for this clonotype. The junction departs from the called germline gene at one end, perhaps through a read error. The J gene is TRBJ1-5, the V gene TRBV9; weak D call: TRBD1 (5 bases). The germline V gene has CDR1 SGDLS and CDR2 YYNGEE. The CDR3 extends over 15 amino acids. The CDR3 DNA reads as TGTGCCAACAGCGTAGGTGTGGAGGGGAATCAGCCCCAGCATTTT. It encodes CANSVGVEGNQPQHF.

CDR3 DNA: TGCGCCAGTCGGGACTTCGACTACAATGAGCAGTACTTC. The encoded protein is CASRDFDYNEQYF. The rearrangement joins TRBV5-1 to TRBJ2-7, with D possibly being TRBD2 (6 bases). The CDR3 has 13 amino acids. Trimming removed 8 bases from V and 7 bases from J, with 19 bases in between. Germline CDR1 is SGHRS and CDR2 is YFSETQ.

This clonotype has just a few counts. The chain combines TRBV16 with TRBJ1-5; 7 bases align to TRBD1. Trimming removed 6 bases from V and 4 bases from J; junction bases left unmatched: 12. This CDR3 is built from 16 residues. Germline CDR1 reads KGHSY; CDR2 reads FQNENV. The CDR3 bases are TGTGCCAGCAGTCCCGGGAAGGGGACAGTTAATCAGCCCCAGCATTTT. It codes for CASSPGKGTVNQPQHF.

The table lists this clonotype with a few counts. V usage is TRBV7-2 and J usage is TRBJ2-1; no clear D gene. In germline, CDR1 is SGHTA, CDR2 FQGNSA. V lost 5 bases and J lost 0, with 11 bases in between. This CDR3 region has 15 residues. The CDR3 region is CASSPLDHSYNEQFF. CDR3 DNA: TGTGCCAGCAGCCCCCTAGACCACTCCTACAATGAGCAGTTCTTC.

The sample holds many counts of this clonotype. The V call is TRBV29-1, the J call TRBJ2-1; D might be TRBD2 (6 bases). The CDR3 length is 15 residues. Between the trimmed V and J ends, which lost 7 bases and 8 bases, there was a span of 24 bases. From germline, CDR1 is SQVTM and CDR2 ANQGSEA. The CDR3: CSETPPSGGNDEQFF. The DNA for the CDR3 is TGCAGCGAGACGCCCCCTAGTGGGGGGAATGATGAGCAGTTCTTC.

The chain employs TRBV12-3 or TRBV12-4 and TRBJ2-3; D is possibly TRBD1 (6 bases). The CDR3 has 14 amino acids. The V and J ends lost 4 bases and 13 bases respectively, with 21 bases between them. CDR3 DNA sequence: TGTGCCAGCAGTTCACAGGGTAGCACAGATATGGAGTATTTT. Translating gives CASSSQGSTDMEYF.

The genes are TRBV7-2 and TRBJ2-1; weak D call: TRBD2 (6 bases). The tail of the sequence fits TRBJ2-7 better, so the J call may be wrong. The CDR3 spans 16 residues. Germline V gives CDR1 SGHTA, CDR2 FQGNSA. The CDR3 protein is CASSLGSGGTYNEQYF. CDR3 sequence (DNA): TGTGCCAGCAGCTTAGGCTCCGGGGGAACCTACAATGAGCAGTACTTC.

This clonotype has only a few counts. V usage is TRBV20-1 and J usage is TRBJ2-1, with 9 bases that match TRBD1. TRBJ2-7 explains the end of the DNA better; the J call may be wrong. Looked up from germline, CDR1 is DFQATT and CDR2 is SNEGSKA (reference sequence). This CDR3 has 13 residues. The CDR3 coding sequence is TGCAGTGCCTGGGACAGGGCGAACAATGAGCAGTACTTC. It encodes CSAWDRANNEQYF.

The V and J genes are TRBV12-3 or TRBV12-4 and TRBJ1-2; perhaps TRBD1 as D (5 bases). The V end lost 0 bases, the J end lost 3 bases, and 8 bases lay between the germline ends. The CDR3 totals 14 residues. The CDR3 coding sequence is TGTGCCAGCAGTTTAGCGGAGGGGTACTATGGCTACACCTTC. Translated: CASSLAEGYYGYTF.

The chain joins TRBV20-1 to TRBJ2-7, with a tentative D call TRBD1 (6 bases). Germline V gene sequence: CDR1 DFQATT, CDR2 SNEGSKA (reference sequence). Trimming took 7 bases from V and 7 from J, leaving 11 bases between them. This CDR3 region has 10 residues. The CDR3 loop reads CSGGRNEQYF. The CDR3 DNA follows: TGCAGTGGGGGGCGCAATGAGCAGTACTTC.

V usage is TRBV6-2 or TRBV6-3 and J usage is TRBJ1-2; D is unresolved. From germline, CDR1 is MNHEY and CDR2 SVGEGT. There are 18 residues in the CDR3. Trimming took 0 bases from V and 5 from J, leaving 22 bases between them. CDR3 in amino acids: CASSYSSPPGSLPYGYTF. Here the CDR3 DNA reads TGTGCCAGCAGTTACTCTTCGCCCCCCGGATCTCTACCTTATGGCTACACCTTC.